Here is one TCR beta chain with its context. The antigen it recognizes is unknown. Base qualities are not provided; no much larger clone lies one nucleotide away. The data are from a study of shared clonotypes between healthy human individuals (TCRdb year 2020). Regarding the research as a whole: Two women and a few men aged 18 to 49 years were included in the cohort. For each donor, three plates each were used for CD4 naive and CD4 memory, two plates were used for CD8 naive, and one plate was used for CD8 memory. To estimate repertoire size and how much clonotype sharing occurs between individuals, the study deeply sequenced the blood TCR repertoires of several healthy adults. To increase sequencing depth and limit assay-specific biases, different laboratories used diverse techniques to prepare libraries and sequence TCR repertoires. Each donor's leukapheresis produced roughly between roughly 0.85 and 9 billion PBMCs.

Healthy HIV-negative adults with no recently reported acute infections or vaccinations were included as donors. All donors were Caucasian adults living in Nashville, Tennessee, USA. Magnetic negative selection was used to enrich CD4+ T cells, after which naive cells were positively selected on CD45RA and the negative fraction became the memory subset. Blood was collected by leukapheresis, and PBMCs were isolated by Ficoll-Histopaque density gradient centrifugation and then cryopreserved in liquid nitrogen vapor phase. Analytical flow cytometry was used to check the purity and quantity of each magnetically sorted T cell population. Genomic DNA was isolated from every sorted fraction and measured by UV absorbance on a Nanodrop 2000c. The full study reports these points: Only blood was sampled, and tissue TCR repertoires likely differ from those in blood. The small number of donors limited the genetic and exposure-history diversity represented. Compared with non-shared clonotypes, the clonotypes found in all four sorted-subset donors had higher generation probabilities. Pairwise subsampling indicated that sequencing depth was expected to affect the degree of clonotype sharing among donors. Incomplete sequencing was indicated by rarefaction of sorted-subset datasets, despite the large sequencing depth. Sharing across a few donors was observed for around 5% of naive CD4, over 3% of naive CD8, 2% to 2.5% of memory CD4, and roughly 0.4% of memory CD8 clonotypes. Larger estimated clonotype richness was generally found for naive subsets than for memory subsets.

CDR1 and CDR2 are drawn from the germline V gene (reference sequence): LNHDA, SQIVND. V is pared back by 6 bases and J by 2 bases, with 20 bases lying between the germline termini. Taken from cysteine to phenylalanine, the CDR3 has 17 residues. This entry keeps only the CDR3 DNA: 51 bases, framed from base 1. Using the deep immunoSEQ assay, multiplex PCR amplified TCR CDR3 regions from genomic DNA. Genomic DNA extracted from each cell subset was distributed evenly over all wells of several immunoSEQ 96-well plates, and each plate served as one replicate. For sorted subsets, roughly 200 ng of genomic DNA, equivalent to around 29,000 T cell genomes, went into each replicate PCR. Purified libraries were measured with a Qubit 3.0 fluorometer, size-checked on a Bioanalyzer 2100, and measured again with the KAPA Library Quantification kit. Each immunoSEQ 96-well plate was sequenced on its own single-read 150-cycle Illumina NextSeq 550 flow cell. Under the source paper's analysis protocol: Because only junctional sequences without quality scores were contained in the immunoSEQ output, filtering matching that applied to full-length reads could not be performed. Sequences were annotated with PyIR, a Python wrapper for IgBLAST v1.9, using IMGT germline references to assign V/J genes and CDR3. Reads were removed for weak V/J assignments (E-value above 1e-6), missing CDR3, stop codons, out-of-frame junctions, or ambiguous translated residues. V3J clonotypes were defined as sequences sharing an identical inferred V gene, J gene, and CDR3 amino acid sequence. Percentage overlap between repertoires was computed as shared unique clonotypes divided by the size of the smaller repertoire. Richness of each repertoire was evaluated using RTK rarefaction, the Chao1 estimator, and Recon v2.1 estimates of unobserved clonotypes. Generation probabilities were computed with OLGA for all TCRbeta clonotypes obtained by the gDNA method from several donors. TCRdb obtained this table from immuneACCESS and retained in-frame rearrangements with V and J assigned. These tables miss some clones; where compared with another copy, unresolved V genes account for less than half of the shortfall, and the remainder is unexplained. D and trimming were read from the DNA, whereas the V and J calls and clone size are those reported in that table. Within this sample are about 980,000 clones, with about 80% of them counted one time only. 1.5% of the sample is held by the ten biggest clonotypes.

This chain joins TRBV19 to TRBJ1-5; the D gene is possibly TRBD1, with 6 bases matching. This TCR came from a man younger than 35 in good health. Sequencing was done on a sample of memory CD4+ T cells sorted from blood. In the paper's terms, the cell subset or site label means: CD45RA-negative fraction. The bases are TGTGCCAGTAGCCCCCCTGGCGCGGGGGCGGGCAATCAGCCCCAGCATTTT. The resulting protein is CASSPPGAGAGNQPQHF.